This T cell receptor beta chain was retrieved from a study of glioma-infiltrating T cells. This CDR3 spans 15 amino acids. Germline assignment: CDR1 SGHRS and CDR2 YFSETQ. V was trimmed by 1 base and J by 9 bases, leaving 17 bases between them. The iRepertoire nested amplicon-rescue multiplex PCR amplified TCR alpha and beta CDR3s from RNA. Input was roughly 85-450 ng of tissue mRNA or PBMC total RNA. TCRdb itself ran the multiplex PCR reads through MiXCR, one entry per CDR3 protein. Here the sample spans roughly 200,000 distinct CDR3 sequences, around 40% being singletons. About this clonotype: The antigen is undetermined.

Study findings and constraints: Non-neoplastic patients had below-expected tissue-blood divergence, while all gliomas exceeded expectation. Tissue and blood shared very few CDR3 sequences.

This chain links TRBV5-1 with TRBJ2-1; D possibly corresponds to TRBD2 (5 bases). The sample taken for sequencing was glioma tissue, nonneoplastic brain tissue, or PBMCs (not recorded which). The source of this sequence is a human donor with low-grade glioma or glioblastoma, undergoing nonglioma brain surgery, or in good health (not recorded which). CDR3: CASSLIVSGESEQFF. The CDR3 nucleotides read TGCGCCAGCAGCTTGATTGTGAGCGGAGAAAGTGAGCAGTTCTTC.